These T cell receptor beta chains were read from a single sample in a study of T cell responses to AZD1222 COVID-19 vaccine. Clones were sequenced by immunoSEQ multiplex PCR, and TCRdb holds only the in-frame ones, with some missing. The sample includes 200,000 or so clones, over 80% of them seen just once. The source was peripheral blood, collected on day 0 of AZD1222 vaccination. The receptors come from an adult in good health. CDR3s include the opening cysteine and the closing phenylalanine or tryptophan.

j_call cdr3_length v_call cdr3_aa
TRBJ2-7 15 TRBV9 CASSASGGPYYEQYF
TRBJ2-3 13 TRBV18 CASWGTSTDTQYF
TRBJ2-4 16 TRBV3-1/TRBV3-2 CASSQDLGGAKNIQYF
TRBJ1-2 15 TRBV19 CASSIYQGEDYGYTF
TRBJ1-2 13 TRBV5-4 CASSVQSSSGYTF
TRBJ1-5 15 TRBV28 CASSRPALGGQPQHF
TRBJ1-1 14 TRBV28 CASSLDGTKAEAFF
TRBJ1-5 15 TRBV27 CASSRTGERNQPQHF
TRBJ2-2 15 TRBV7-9 CASSLTAVNTGELFF
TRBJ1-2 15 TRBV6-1 CASCEPSGADYGYTF
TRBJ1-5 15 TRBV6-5 CASADQDRGYQPQHF
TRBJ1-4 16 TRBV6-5 CASSSTLDYSVEKLFF
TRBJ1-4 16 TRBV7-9 CASSLPQGRGNEKLFF
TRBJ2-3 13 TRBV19 CASKGTLTDTQYF
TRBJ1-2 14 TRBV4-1 CASSRRTDFYGYTF
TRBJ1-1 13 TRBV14 CASNLGQGMNAFF
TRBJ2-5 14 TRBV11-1 CASSATSGEETQYF
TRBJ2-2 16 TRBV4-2 CASGEGGRVGAGELFF
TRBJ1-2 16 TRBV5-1 CASSSEGGGQNYGYTF
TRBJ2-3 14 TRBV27 CASKGLRGTDTQYF
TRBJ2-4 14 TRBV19 CASSSQTGDWIQYF
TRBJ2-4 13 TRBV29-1 CSGRGTGADIQYF
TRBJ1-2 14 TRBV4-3 CASSQARRPYGYTF
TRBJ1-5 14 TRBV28 CASSLARGSRTQHF
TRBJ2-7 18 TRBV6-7 CASSLRTSVLKPTYEQYF
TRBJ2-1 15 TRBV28 CASSTYRGQPNEQFF
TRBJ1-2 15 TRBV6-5 CASSDSQGANRGYTF
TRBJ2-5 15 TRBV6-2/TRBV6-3 CASSTRDRSQETQYF
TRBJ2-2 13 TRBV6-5 CASKLANTGELFF
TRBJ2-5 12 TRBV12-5 CASGRDMETQYF
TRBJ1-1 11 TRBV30 CASNRGTEAFF
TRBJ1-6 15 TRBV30 CAWSDLGSSNSPLHF
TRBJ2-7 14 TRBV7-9 CASSRQSSGYEQYF
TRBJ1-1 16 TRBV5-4 CASSWGGVIRNTEAFF
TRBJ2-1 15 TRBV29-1 CSVGPPSGGYNEQFF